These 30 T cell receptor beta chains originate from one sample sequenced in a study of T-cell reconstitution after alpha-beta-depleted transplantation in children. Unique molecular identifiers were used in preparing the TCRbeta library. TCRdb re-derived calls from the PCR reads in MiXCR, one entry per CDR3 protein. The repertoire holds about 500,000 distinct CDR3 sequences, with roughly 33% as singletons. This material consisted of PBMCs from the stem cell graft donor, taken from the stem cell graft. These TCRs come from a human donor who donated a stem cell graft to a child with aplastic anemia.

Here the CDR3 reads CASSNRSATGELFF. DNA of the CDR3: TGTGCCAGCAGCAATAGATCCGCGACCGGGGAGCTGTTTTTT. The V call is TRBV21-1, the J call TRBJ2-2. TRBV21-1 represents a pseudogene. CDR3 length: 14 residues.

CDR3 residues: CASNPGTGWAPQHF. The CDR3 DNA reads TGTGCCAGCAATCCCGGGACAGGGTGGGCGCCCCAGCATTTT. V and J are TRBV7-9 and TRBJ1-5; 9 nucleotides match TRBD1. Germline V CDR1 and CDR2: SEHNR, FQNEAQ (reference sequence). This CDR3 is 14 amino acids long. V dropped 7 bases and J dropped 9; count of bases not matched to a gene: 10.

This clonotype has only a few counts. V and J are TRBV5-1 and TRBJ1-1, with D possibly being TRBD1 (5 bases). Germline CDR1 reads SGHRS; CDR2 reads YFSETQ. Deletions cut 1 base from V and 0 bases from J, with 13 bases between. The CDR3 has 16 amino acids. The CDR3 DNA follows: TGCGCCAGCAGCTTGACAGGACACAACATGAACACTGAAGCTTTCTTT. Encoded protein: CASSLTGHNMNTEAFF.

V and J are TRBV5-1 and TRBJ2-1, with a tentative D call TRBD2 (6 bases). Trimming stripped 5 bases from V and 8 bases from J, with 20 bases between. CDR3 length equals 15 residues. Germline CDR1 SGHRS, CDR2 YFSETQ. The DNA for the CDR3 is TGCGCCAGCAGGGGTACTAGCCGAATTAGGGATGAGCAGTTCTTC. Its translation is CASRGTSRIRDEQFF. The full variable domain, rest sourced from reference TRBV5-1 and TRBJ2-1, is KAGVTQTPRYLIKTRGQQVTLSCSPISGHRSVSWYQQTPGQGLQFLFEYFSETQRNKGNFPGRFSGRQFSNSRSEMNVSTLELGDSALYLCASRGTSRIRDEQFFGPGTRLTVL.

This clonotype has only a few counts. The chain couples TRBV7-2 to TRBJ1-1, with 7 bases that match TRBD1. This CDR3 has 13 residues. V dropped 8 bases and J dropped 1; count of bases not matched to a gene: 4. Germline assignment: CDR1 SGHTA and CDR2 FQGNSA. CDR3 in DNA: TGTGCCAGCGGGTACAGGGGGAACACTGAAGCTTTCTTT. Translated, it gives CASGYRGNTEAFF.

This clonotype was observed a handful of times. The chain is built from TRBV24-1 and TRBJ2-2; TRBD1 is a possible D gene (6 bases). This CDR3 comprises 14 residues. Trimming stripped 7 bases from V and 4 bases from J, with 12 bases between. Per germline, CDR1 KGHDR and CDR2 SFDVKD. The DNA of the CDR3 is TGTGCCACCAGGGGGGCCAAGATCACCGGGGAGCTGTTTTTT. Amino acids: CATRGAKITGELFF.

The chain uses TRBV11-3 and TRBJ1-1, with D possibly being TRBD1 (6 bases). The CDR3 runs to 13 residues. CDR1 is SGHNT, CDR2 YENEEA, per germline. Trimming left V 5 bases short and J 5 bases short, with 12 bases between. CDR3 loop: CASSGTGKTEAFF. The CDR3 region has the DNA TGTGCCAGCAGCGGAACAGGGAAGACTGAAGCTTTCTTT.

This clonotype has a handful of counts. CDR3: CASSRTGKGEKLFF. The CDR3 bases are TGTGCCAGCAGTAGGACAGGGAAGGGCGAAAAACTGTTTTTT. The genes are TRBV6-1 and TRBJ1-4, with 8 bases matching TRBD1. The V segment lost 5 bases and the J segment 8 bases; nucleotides outside the gene matches: 7. This CDR3 is 14 amino acids long. Germline V gene sequence: CDR1 MNHNS, CDR2 SASEGT.

This rearrangement joins TRBV12-3 or TRBV12-4 to TRBJ2-2; D is unresolved. V was trimmed by 2 bases and J by 2 bases, leaving 3 bases between them. The CDR3 consists of 13 residues. As DNA, the CDR3 is TGTGCCAGCAGTTTATTCAACACCGGGGAGCTGTTTTTT. Encoded protein: CASSLFNTGELFF.

The genes are TRBV12-3 or TRBV12-4 and TRBJ2-7; D is undetermined. The CDR3 spans 12 residues. The germline V and J ends were trimmed by 6 bases and 2 bases, with 8 bases remaining between them. The CDR3 DNA follows: TGTGCCAGCAGCCGAGGTCCCTACGAGCAGTACGTC. It translates to CASSRGPYEQYV.

The gene calls are TRBV28 and TRBJ2-5, with 9 bases matching TRBD1. This CDR3 has 15 amino acids. Germline V lookup: CDR1 MDHEN, CDR2 SYDVKM. The junction had 6 bases not matched to a gene; V was cut back by 2 bases and J by 5 bases. The CDR3 DNA follows: TGTGCCAGCAGTTTAGGCGGGACAGGGCTTGAGACCCAGTACTTC. This gives the protein CASSLGGTGLETQYF.

This clonotype has more than one count but fewer than ten. The rearrangement joins TRBV12-3 or TRBV12-4 to TRBJ2-1, with 9 bases matching TRBD1. The CDR3 is 15 residues long. The trim removed 4 bases at V and 7 bases at J, leaving 8 bases unmatched. Here the CDR3 reads CASSWRTGALNEQFF. The CDR3 DNA reads TGTGCCAGCAGTTGGAGGACAGGGGCGTTAAATGAGCAGTTCTTC.

As to this clonotype: The germline gene is not matched at one end of the junction; a read error may be the cause. This rearrangement joins TRBV12-3 or TRBV12-4 to TRBJ2-1; TRBD2 agrees at 8 bases. CDR3 length: 15 amino acids. The CDR3 is CASSIAGSRMPEQFF. CDR3 nucleotide sequence: TGTGCCAGCAGTATAGCGGGGAGTAGGATGCCGGAGCAGTTCTTC.

The CDR3 coding sequence is TGTGCCAGCAGTGTGGACCGAGAAAACATTCAGTACTTC. Translated, it gives CASSVDRENIQYF. The chain couples TRBV28 to TRBJ2-4; D not resolved. The CDR3 contains 13 residues. Germline CDR1 is MDHEN and CDR2 is SYDVKM. Trimming shortened V by 5 bases and J by 5 bases, and 10 bases separated the two germline ends. Full variable domain (outside the CDR3, taken from reference TRBV28 and TRBJ2-4): DVKVTQSSRYLVKRTGEKVFLECVQDMDHENMFWYRQDPGLGLRLIYFSYDVKMKEKGDIPEGYSVSREKKERFSLILESASTNQTSMYLCASSVDRENIQYFGAGTRLSVL.

The chain links TRBV5-1 to TRBJ2-1; 10 bases are a match to TRBD2. The CDR3 loop spans 13 amino acids. The germline V gene encodes CDR1 SGHRS and CDR2 YFSETQ. The V segment lost 5 bases and the J segment 7 bases; nucleotides outside the gene matches: 3. This chain's CDR3 is CASRLAGTNEQFF. The CDR3 DNA is TGCGCCAGCAGACTAGCGGGAACGAATGAGCAGTTCTTC.

V is TRBV29-1 and J is TRBJ1-1, with 8 bases lining up with TRBD1. This CDR3 region has 13 residues. CDR1 and CDR2 (germline): SQVTM, ANQGSEA. The V gene end was trimmed by 5 bases and the J gene end by 1 base; junction bases not matched to a gene: 3. CDR3 nucleotides: TGCAGCGTTCAGGGGGCACGGAACACTGAAGCTTTCTTT. Residues: CSVQGARNTEAFF.

This clonotype was seen a few times. The chain employs TRBV20-1 and TRBJ2-1, with D possibly TRBD1 on 6 matching bases. Germline V lookup: CDR1 DFQATT, CDR2 SNEGSKA (reference sequence). Trimming took off 0 bases at V and 4 bases at J, with 16 bases between the two ends. The length of the CDR3 is 16 residues. CDR3 residues: CSARDRGRGNYNEQFF. The CDR3 DNA is TGCAGTGCTAGAGATCGGGGCAGGGGAAATTACAATGAGCAGTTCTTC.

This clonotype was observed a handful of times. The chain is built from TRBV5-6 and TRBJ2-7; perhaps TRBD1 as D (6 bases). The CDR3 totals 14 residues. Looked up from germline, CDR1 is SGHDT and CDR2 is YYEEEE. V shed 1 base and J shed 3 bases, with 11 bases lying between them. DNA for the CDR3: TGTGCCAGCAGCTTGTGGGGGCCGTACTACGAGCAGTACTTC. This encodes CASSLWGPYYEQYF.

This clonotype was seen just once. This chain uses TRBV7-9 with TRBJ2-7; possible D gene TRBD1, 6 bases. CDR3 length equals 13 residues. V lost 5 bases, J lost 3 bases, and 11 bases lay in between. Germline-derived CDR1 and CDR2 are SEHNR and FQNEAQ (reference sequence). The CDR3 nucleotides are TGTGCCAGCAGCAGCGACAGGTTCTACGAGCAGTACGTC. This gives the protein CASSSDRFYEQYV.

This clonotype has a handful of counts. This sequence joins TRBV20-1 and TRBJ1-4; D perhaps matches TRBD1 (6 bases). CDR1 and CDR2 (germline): DFQATT, SNEGSKA (reference sequence). The V end was cut by 6 bases, the J end by 6 bases, with 14 bases between. The length of the CDR3 is 13 residues. In DNA form, the CDR3 reads TGCAGTGCCCCCTCGGACAGATATGAAAAACTGTTTTTT. It yields the protein CSAPSDRYEKLFF.

The chain uses TRBV20-1 and TRBJ1-1; the D is unclear. The CDR3 has 14 amino acids. Germline V CDR1 and CDR2: DFQATT, SNEGSKA (reference sequence). V lost 1 base to trimming and J lost 0 bases, with 9 bases between them. The CDR3 DNA is TGCAGTGCTAGAGGTCACGGCCTGAACACTGAAGCTTTCTTT. Translating gives CSARGHGLNTEAFF.

This clonotype was detected only a few times. The V call is TRBV7-2, the J call TRBJ1-5; 10 bases map to TRBD1. The CDR3 extends over 15 amino acids. The junction had 5 bases not matched to a gene; V was cut back by 5 bases and J by 4 bases. Germline V CDR1 and CDR2: SGHTA, FQGNSA. CDR3: CASSPGQGVNQPQHF. The CDR3 region has the DNA TGTGCCAGCAGCCCTGGACAGGGGGTTAATCAGCCCCAGCATTTT.

Only a few counts were recorded for this clonotype. The chain carries TRBV12-3 or TRBV12-4 and TRBJ2-7; D perhaps matches TRBD2 (6 bases). This CDR3 is 14 amino acids long. The germline V and J ends were trimmed by 0 bases and 2 bases, with 8 bases remaining between them. This CDR3 is CASSLASGPYEQYF. The CDR3 nucleotides are TGTGCCAGCAGTTTAGCTAGCGGCCCCTACGAGCAGTACTTC.

The V gene is TRBV5-1, the J gene TRBJ2-5; no clear D. The CDR3 contains 14 residues. From germline, CDR1 is SGHRS and CDR2 YFSETQ. V lost 0 bases, J lost 7 bases, and 13 bases lay in between. For the CDR3, the DNA is TGCGCCAGCAGCTTGGTATCCTCGTCCGGGACCCAGTACTTC. Translating gives CASSLVSSSGTQYF.

The chain is built from TRBV6-1 and TRBJ1-1, with TRBD1 matching 12 bases. V gave up 6 bases and J gave up 5 bases; unmatched junction bases: 10. CDR1 is MNHNS, CDR2 SASEGT, per germline. This CDR3 is built from 16 residues. As DNA, the CDR3 is TGTGCCAGCAGGGGGGGGACAGGGGGCTGGAGTACTGAAGCTTTCTTT. Protein product: CASRGGTGGWSTEAFF.

The chain carries TRBV29-1 and TRBJ2-1; TRBD2 aligns across 10 bases. J gave up 1 base and V 5 bases, and 5 bases lay outside the gene matches. CDR1 and CDR2 from the germline V gene are SQVTM and ANQGSEA. This CDR3 has 15 residues. Here the CDR3 DNA reads TGCAGCGTTCTAGGACTAGCGGAGTCCTACAATGAGCAGTTCTTC. Translation: CSVLGLAESYNEQFF.

The chain carries TRBV18 and TRBJ2-7; D not resolved. The germline gives CDR1 KGHSH, CDR2 LQKENI. This CDR3 contains 11 residues. The V end lost 6 bases, the J end lost 3 bases, and 6 bases lay between the germline ends. CDR3 amino acids: CASSDNYEQYF. CDR3 nucleotides: TGTGCCAGCTCCGACAACTACGAGCAGTACTTC. The whole variable domain, filled in from reference TRBV18 and TRBJ2-7, reads NAGVMQNPRHLVRRRGQEARLRCSPMKGHSHVYWYRQLPEEGLKFMVYLQKENIIDESGMPKERFSAEFPKEGPSILRIQQVVRGDSAAYFCASSDNYEQYFGPGTRLTVT.

The chain combines TRBV6-2 or TRBV6-3 with TRBJ2-2; a weak D match, TRBD2 (6 bases). Germline values: CDR1 MNHEY, CDR2 SVGEGT. The CDR3 length is 19 residues. Trimming stripped 2 bases from V and 2 bases from J, with 21 bases between. The CDR3 bases are TGTGCCAGCAGTTACCGGGGGAGTGGACTAAATTTAAACACCGGGGAGCTGTTTTTT. Its translation: CASSYRGSGLNLNTGELFF.

The CDR3 sequence: CASSYSLPQPQHF. The CDR3 DNA reads as TGTGCCAGCAGTTATAGTCTGCCTCAGCCCCAGCATTTT. The J gene is TRBJ1-5, the V gene TRBV6-5; no clear D gene. Trimming cost V 3 bases and J 6 bases, with 9 bases left between them. This CDR3 is built from 13 residues. Germline-derived CDR1 and CDR2 are MNHEY and SVGAGI.

This clonotype was detected a few times. The J gene is TRBJ2-1, the V gene TRBV9; 12 nucleotides agree with TRBD1. With V trimmed by 4 bases and J by 10 bases, 6 bases remained unmatched. CDR3 size: 14 residues. CDR1 and CDR2 (germline): SGDLS, YYNGEE. The CDR3 region is CASSSRDRGQEQFF. CDR3 nucleotides: TGTGCCAGCAGCTCCCGGGACAGGGGGCAGGAGCAGTTCTTC.